This TCR beta chain is from a study of somatic mutations in cytotoxic T cells in rheumatoid arthritis. Turning to the study itself: Flow sorting yielded some V beta antibody-stained T-cell populations at nearly 100% purity, among them V beta1+ cells sequenced for TCRB.

The V segment lost 4 bases and the J segment 5 bases; nucleotides outside the gene matches: 9. This CDR3 spans 14 amino acids. Germline lookup yields CDR1 SQVTM and CDR2 ANQGSEA. Note on this clone: The antigen is undetermined.

Method: immunoSEQ multiplex PCR; TCRdb's copy keeps in-frame clones and lacks some. The sample holds thousands of clones; approximately 77% are singletons and the top ten take approximately 35%. Findings and limits, study-wide: Unknown were the antigen targets of the expanded CD8+ clones.

Material for sequencing was CD8+ T cells sorted from blood. This sequence joins TRBV29-1 and TRBJ2-5; 8 bases are shared with TRBD1. The sequence was obtained from a woman aged 55-69 years in good health. The CDR3 coding sequence is TGCAGCGTTGCTGGGACAGGAATGTATGAGACCCAGTACTTC. Protein product: CSVAGTGMYETQYF.